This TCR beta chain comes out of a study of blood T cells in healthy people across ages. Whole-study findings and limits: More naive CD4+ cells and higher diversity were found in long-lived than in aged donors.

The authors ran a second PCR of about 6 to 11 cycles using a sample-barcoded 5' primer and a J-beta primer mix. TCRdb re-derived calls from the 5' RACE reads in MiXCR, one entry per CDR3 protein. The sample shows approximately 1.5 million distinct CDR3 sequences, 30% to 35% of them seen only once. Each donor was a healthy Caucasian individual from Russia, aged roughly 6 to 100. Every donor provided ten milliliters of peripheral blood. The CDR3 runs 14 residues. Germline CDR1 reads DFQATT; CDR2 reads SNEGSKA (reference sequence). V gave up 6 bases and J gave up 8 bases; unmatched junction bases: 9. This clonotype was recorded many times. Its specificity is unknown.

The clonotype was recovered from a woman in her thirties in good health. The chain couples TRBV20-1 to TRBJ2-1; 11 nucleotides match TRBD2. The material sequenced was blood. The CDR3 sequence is CSANSGRAIHEQFF. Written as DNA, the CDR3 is TGCAGTGCCAATAGCGGGAGGGCCATCCATGAGCAGTTCTTC.